The present TCR beta chain was sequenced within a study of blood T cell repertoires in COVID-19. Study context: PBMCs, B-cell-depleted T cells, or T cells provided the cDNA or gDNA that made up the material.

The V gene end was trimmed by 2 bases and the J gene end by 10 bases; junction bases not matched to a gene: 5. Germline lookup yields CDR1 ENHRY and CDR2 SYGVKD. The CDR3 has 14 amino acids. Per the authors' pipeline: Estimated nucleated cell counts came from reference gene primer amplification. Some clones are missing from TCRdb's copy, which holds only in-frame ones; the method was immunoSEQ multiplex PCR. D and trimming were read from the DNA, whereas the V and J calls and clone size are those reported in that table. The sample contains roughly 150,000 clones, roughly 88% of which appear only once.

The V call is TRBV10-3, the J call TRBJ1-5, with 10 bases aligning to TRBD1. Sequencing input: peripheral blood. The sequence was obtained from a woman aged 45-65 years with acute or convalescent COVID-19. In DNA, the CDR3 is TGTGCCATCAGTGAGCGGACAGGGGGGGAACCCCAGCATTTT. It translates to CAISERTGGEPQHF.